These 28 T cell receptor beta chains share one sample of origin, sequenced in a study of T-cell memory formation after mild COVID-19. TCRdb reprocessed the 5' RACE reads with MiXCR, giving one entry per CDR3 protein. The profile shows hundreds of thousands of distinct CDR3 sequences, 25% to 30% of them singletons. Material for sequencing was PBMCs or a T cell subset sorted from them (not recorded which). Source of these receptors: an adult woman who had mild COVID-19 (a few samples of this study predate the infection). Cell type and time point are not known.

This clonotype has ten or more counts. The V gene is TRBV7-8, the J gene TRBJ1-4; D is unclear. V lost 3 bases and J 8 bases, leaving 10 bases between the germline ends. Germline V gene lookup returns CDR1 SGHVS and CDR2 FQNEAQ. The CDR3 length is 13 residues. The CDR3 DNA follows: TGTGCCAGCAGCTTTACCCACGGGGAAAAACTGTTTTTT. Protein sequence: CASSFTHGEKLFF.

The V gene is TRBV6-1, the J gene TRBJ1-2; D ambiguous. The V gene lost 0 bases and the J gene lost 8 bases, with 13 bases spanning the gap. Germline lookup yields CDR1 MNHNS and CDR2 SASEGT. CDR3 length equals 14 residues. CDR3 DNA sequence: TGTGCCAGCAGTGAAGCTAGACAAATCCGAGGCTACACCTTC. Its translation is CASSEARQIRGYTF.

There are a few counts of this clonotype. The J gene is TRBJ2-1, the V gene TRBV5-6; D uncertain. CDR3 length equals 13 residues. CDR1 is SGHDT and CDR2 is YYEEEE in the germline V gene. Trimming took off 7 bases at V and 6 bases at J, with 14 bases between the two ends. The CDR3 is CASGADQSNEQFF. In DNA form, the CDR3 reads TGTGCCAGCGGAGCTGACCAGTCCAATGAGCAGTTCTTC.

The chain combines TRBV5-5 with TRBJ2-1; no definite D call. The germline V gene encodes CDR1 SGHKS and CDR2 YYEKEE (reference sequence). The V gene lost 2 bases and the J gene lost 0 bases, with 9 bases spanning the gap. This CDR3 spans 15 amino acids. The CDR3 reads CASSFDPSSYNEQFF. The DNA for the CDR3 is TGTGCCAGCAGCTTCGACCCGAGCTCCTACAATGAGCAGTTCTTC.

V gene TRBV4-1 combines with J gene TRBJ2-6, with D unclear. Germline V CDR1 and CDR2: MGHRA, YSYEKL. V was shortened by 3 bases and J by 0 bases, with 9 bases between the two germline ends. CDR3 size: 16 residues. The CDR3 region is CASSQGRFSGANVLTF. For the CDR3, the DNA is TGCGCCAGCAGCCAGGGTCGGTTCTCTGGGGCCAACGTCCTGACTTTC.

The rearrangement joins TRBV4-3 to TRBJ2-1; TRBD2 matches at 8 bases. Germline V gene sequence: CDR1 LGHNA, CDR2 YSLEER. The CDR3 runs 17 residues. V shed 3 bases and J 3 bases; nucleotides not matched to a gene: 10. CDR3 residues: CASSHDPGGRYYNEQFF. CDR3 in DNA: TGCGCCAGCAGCCATGACCCTGGCGGGAGGTACTACAATGAGCAGTTCTTC.

The chain recombines TRBV12-3 or TRBV12-4 with TRBJ2-2; TRBD2 agrees at 9 bases. V shed 3 bases, J shed 0 bases, and the junction held 5 bases outside the gene matches. CDR3 size: 17 residues. This chain's CDR3 is CASSFGLARPNTGELFF. CDR3 in DNA: TGTGCCAGCAGTTTCGGACTAGCGAGACCGAACACCGGGGAGCTGTTTTTT.

The chain couples TRBV5-1 to TRBJ2-7; 7 bases match TRBD1. Germline loops: CDR1 SGHRS, CDR2 YFSETQ. The CDR3 spans 14 residues. V lost 4 bases to trimming and J lost 2 bases; unmatched junction nucleotides: 6. The CDR3 loop is CASSPPGQTYEQYF. The CDR3, as DNA: TGCGCCAGCAGCCCCCCGGGACAGACCTACGAGCAGTACTTC.

This clonotype has ten or more counts. This sequence joins TRBV12-3 or TRBV12-4 and TRBJ1-1; D possibly corresponds to TRBD1 (6 bases). V was pared by 4 bases and J by 6 bases, with 15 bases between. This CDR3 region has 14 residues. The DNA for the CDR3 is TGTGCCAGCAGTTCCTGGGTCGGGGGGCCTGAAGCTTTCTTT. Its translation: CASSSWVGGPEAFF.

The rearrangement joins TRBV20-1 to TRBJ2-7; 7 bases align to TRBD2. The CDR3 length is 10 residues. The V and J ends lost 5 bases and 6 bases, in that order; junction bases with no gene match: 1. CDR1 and CDR2 from the germline V gene are DFQATT and SNEGSKA (reference sequence). This chain's CDR3 is CSAGRGEQYF. In DNA, the CDR3 is TGCAGTGCTGGGAGGGGCGAGCAGTACTTC.

This rearrangement joins TRBV12-3 or TRBV12-4 to TRBJ2-6; TRBD1 might be the D (5 bases). The CDR3 is made up of 13 amino acids. V was pared by 8 bases and J by 4 bases, with 9 bases between. The CDR3 DNA sequence: TGTGCCAGCCACAGGAGAGGGGCCAACGTCCTGACTTTC. It specifies CASHRRGANVLTF.

V gene TRBV5-5 combines with J gene TRBJ1-1, with a tentative D call TRBD1 (6 bases). V dropped 4 bases and J dropped 4 bases, with 17 bases sitting between them. Per the germline V gene, CDR1 is SGHKS and CDR2 is YYEKEE (reference sequence). This CDR3 comprises 15 residues. The CDR3 here is CASSRLGGRSTEAFF. Written as DNA, the CDR3 is TGTGCCAGCAGCCGATTGGGGGGGCGTAGCACTGAAGCTTTCTTT.

This chain links TRBV5-4 with TRBJ2-3; 7 bases align to TRBD2. The germline gives CDR1 SGHNT, CDR2 YYREEE (reference sequence). The CDR3 has 16 residues. The V gene end was trimmed by 1 base and the J gene end by 4 bases; junction bases not matched to a gene: 9. This CDR3 reads CASSLPGGGSPDTQYF. The CDR3 nucleotides are TGTGCCAGCAGCTTGCCGGGAGGCGGGAGTCCAGATACGCAGTATTTT.

The chain employs TRBV6-2 or TRBV6-3 and TRBJ1-5; D not resolved. From germline, CDR1 is MNHEY and CDR2 SVGEGT. The CDR3 runs to 15 residues. Trimming pared 3 bases from V and 6 bases from J, leaving 15 bases between. The CDR3: CASSYRTTGTQPQHF. The CDR3 bases are TGTGCCAGCAGTTATAGGACCACCGGCACTCAGCCCCAGCATTTT.

The V and J genes are TRBV6-1 and TRBJ1-2; no reliable D call. The V end lost 0 bases, the J end lost 4 bases, and 12 bases lay between the germline ends. CDR3 size: 15 residues. In germline, CDR1 is MNHNS, CDR2 SASEGT. CDR3 bases: TGTGCCAGCAGTGAAGCGATGGGTGAAGTCTATGGCTACACCTTC. Encoded protein: CASSEAMGEVYGYTF.

This clonotype has a count of ten or more. This chain uses TRBV29-1 with TRBJ2-7; D gene uncertain. The V and J ends lost 6 bases and 5 bases respectively, with 20 bases between them. CDR3 size: 14 residues. Germline CDR1 reads SQVTM; CDR2 reads ANQGSEA. CDR3 coding DNA: TGCAGCGTCGCTCCCTATACAGATCTCGACGAGCAGTACTTC. Residues: CSVAPYTDLDEQYF.

V and J are TRBV5-4 and TRBJ2-7; D gene uncertain. Per the germline V gene, CDR1 is SGHNT and CDR2 is YYREEE (reference sequence). This CDR3 has 13 amino acids. Trimming removed 4 bases from V and 1 base from J, with 9 bases in between. The CDR3 region has the DNA TGTGCCAGCAGCCCATCAAATTCCTACGAGCAGTACTTC. Its protein is CASSPSNSYEQYF.

This clonotype has just a few counts. The gene calls are TRBV29-1 and TRBJ2-1; D is perhaps TRBD2 (6 bases). The germline V gene has CDR1 SQVTM and CDR2 ANQGSEA. Trimming cost V 5 bases and J 9 bases, with 17 bases left between them. The CDR3 covers 13 residues. The CDR3 DNA reads TGCAGCGTTAGCTCGGTTGTCGGGGGTGAGCAGTTCTTC. It yields the protein CSVSSVVGGEQFF.

The rearrangement uses TRBV7-7 and TRBJ2-5; D perhaps matches TRBD2 (5 bases). The CDR3 covers 14 residues. The germline V gene has CDR1 SSHAT and CDR2 FNYEAQ (reference sequence). V dropped 1 base and J dropped 2 bases, with 8 bases sitting between them. The DNA for the CDR3 is TGTGCCAGCAGCTTAGGGACTTCACAAGAGACCCAGTACTTC. Translating it yields CASSLGTSQETQYF.

This clonotype was seen only a few times. This chain links TRBV4-1 with TRBJ2-7, with D hard to call. V gave up 5 bases and J gave up 5 bases, with 19 bases separating them. The CDR3 covers 15 residues. The germline CDR1 and CDR2 sequences are MGHRA and YSYEKL. CDR3 amino acids: CASSSRPHAVDEQYF. CDR3 DNA: TGCGCCAGCAGCTCGAGGCCCCATGCCGTGGACGAGCAGTACTTC.

This chain uses TRBV20-1 with TRBJ1-5, with TRBD1 matching 9 bases. Germline values: CDR1 DFQATT, CDR2 SNEGSKA (reference sequence). The CDR3 has 14 residues. V shed 5 bases, J shed 2 bases, and the junction held 4 bases outside the gene matches. The CDR3, as DNA: TGCAGTGCTGGGGACAGGGTGGGCAATCAGCCCCAGCATTTT. It translates to CSAGDRVGNQPQHF.

A few counts support this clonotype. The chain combines TRBV18 with TRBJ2-3; D possibly corresponds to TRBD2 (6 bases). Trimming removed 3 bases from V and 1 base from J, with 8 bases in between. Germline loops: CDR1 KGHSH, CDR2 LQKENI. This CDR3 contains 14 residues. CDR3: CASSPEGGTDTQYF. In nucleotides, the CDR3 is TGTGCCAGCTCACCGGAGGGTGGCACAGATACGCAGTATTTT.

The CDR3 DNA follows: TGCAGTGCTAGAGAGGGACTAGCGGGGTACGAGCAGTACTTC. Its translation is CSAREGLAGYEQYF. This chain joins TRBV20-1 and TRBJ2-7; 13 positions agree with TRBD2. In germline, CDR1 is DFQATT, CDR2 SNEGSKA (reference sequence). V was pared by 0 bases and J by 4 bases, with 0 bases of the junction left unmatched. This CDR3 comprises 14 residues.

This clonotype was seen only a few times. The chain employs TRBV7-2 and TRBJ2-1, with 12 bases identical to TRBD2. The CDR3 runs 15 residues. V lost 3 bases, J lost 11 bases, and 8 bases stayed unmatched. Germline loops: CDR1 SGHTA, CDR2 FQGNSA. The CDR3 spells CASSLVTGTSGQQFF. The DNA for the CDR3 is TGTGCCAGCAGCTTGGTCACCGGGACTAGCGGGCAGCAGTTCTTC. Variable domain in full (rest from reference TRBV7-2 and TRBJ2-1): GAGVSQSPSNKVTEKGKDVELRCDPISGHTALYWYRQSLGQGLEFLIYFQGNSAPDKSGLPSDRFSAERTGGSVSTLTIQRTQQEDSAVYLCASSLVTGTSGQQFFGPGTRLTVL.

CDR3 amino acids: CASSQEGTENSPLHF. Here the CDR3 DNA reads TGTGCCAGCAGCCAAGAGGGGACCGAAAATTCACCCCTCCACTTT. This rearrangement joins TRBV14 to TRBJ1-6; a weak D match, TRBD1 (5 bases). CDR1 and CDR2 from the germline V gene are SGHDN and FVKESK. Between the trimmed V and J ends, which lost 0 bases and 7 bases, there was a span of 10 bases. This CDR3 is 15 amino acids long.

Only a few counts were recorded for this clonotype. J is TRBJ2-3 and V is TRBV5-5; D may be TRBD2 (6 bases). Trimming stripped 3 bases from V and 6 bases from J, with 8 bases between. The CDR3 has 12 residues. The germline V gene encodes CDR1 SGHKS and CDR2 YYEKEE (reference sequence). CDR3 sequence (DNA): TGTGCCAGCAGCTGGCTAGCGGATACGCAGTATTTT. It encodes CASSWLADTQYF.

The chain uses TRBV5-6 and TRBJ2-1, with a tentative D call TRBD1 (6 bases). The CDR3 sequence is 16 residues long. V gave up 0 bases and J gave up 7 bases, with 17 bases separating them. Germline loops: CDR1 SGHDT, CDR2 YYEEEE. CDR3 bases: TGTGCCAGCAGCTTGGATAGGGGGAGAATGTTAAATGAGCAGTTCTTC. This translates into CASSLDRGRMLNEQFF.

J is TRBJ2-4 and V is TRBV18, with TRBD1 matching 8 bases. Trimming removed 5 bases from V and 0 bases from J; junction bases left unmatched: 3. The CDR3 consists of 15 residues. Germline CDR1 reads KGHSH; CDR2 reads LQKENI. The CDR3 region is CASSTGGLAKNIQYF. The DNA for the CDR3 is TGTGCCAGCTCAACAGGGGGGCTAGCCAAAAACATTCAGTACTTC.